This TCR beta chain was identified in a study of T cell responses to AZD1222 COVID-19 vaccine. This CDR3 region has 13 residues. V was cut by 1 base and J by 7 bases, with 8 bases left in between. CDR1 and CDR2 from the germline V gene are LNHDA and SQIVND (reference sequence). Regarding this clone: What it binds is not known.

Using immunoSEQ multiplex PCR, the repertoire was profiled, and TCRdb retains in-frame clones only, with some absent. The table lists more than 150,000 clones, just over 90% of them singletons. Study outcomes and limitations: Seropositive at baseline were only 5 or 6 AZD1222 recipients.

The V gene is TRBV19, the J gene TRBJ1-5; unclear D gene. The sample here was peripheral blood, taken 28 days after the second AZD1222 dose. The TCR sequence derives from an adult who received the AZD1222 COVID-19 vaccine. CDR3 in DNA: TGTGCCAGTAGTATAGTCTCGGGACAGCCCCAGCATTTT. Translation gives CASSIVSGQPQHF.